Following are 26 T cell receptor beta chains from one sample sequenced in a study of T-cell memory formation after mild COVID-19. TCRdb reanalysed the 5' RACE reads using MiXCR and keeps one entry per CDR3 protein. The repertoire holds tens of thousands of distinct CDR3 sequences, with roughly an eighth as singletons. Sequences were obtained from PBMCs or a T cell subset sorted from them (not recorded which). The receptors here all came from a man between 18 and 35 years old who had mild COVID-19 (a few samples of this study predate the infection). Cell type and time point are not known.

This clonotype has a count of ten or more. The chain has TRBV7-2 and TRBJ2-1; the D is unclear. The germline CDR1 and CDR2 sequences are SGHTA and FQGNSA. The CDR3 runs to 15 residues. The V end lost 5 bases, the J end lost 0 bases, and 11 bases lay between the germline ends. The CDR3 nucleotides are TGTGCCAGCAGCCCCCCGGGTCGCTCCTACAATGAGCAGTTCTTC. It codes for CASSPPGRSYNEQFF.

CDR3 in DNA: TGTGCCAGCAGCGTAGATTTCGGGGGGTCCACACCCCTCCACTTT. It is translated as CASSVDFGGSTPLHF. The V gene is TRBV9, the J gene TRBJ1-6; TRBD1 is a possible D gene (5 bases). This CDR3 contains 15 residues. CDR1 is SGDLS and CDR2 is YYNGEE in the germline V gene. V lost 0 bases and J 11 bases, leaving 15 bases between the germline ends. The entire variable domain, with the rest obtained from reference TRBV9 and TRBJ1-6, is as follows: DSGVTQTPKHLITATGQRVTLRCSPRSGDLSVYWYQQSLDQGLQFLIQYYNGEERAKGNILERFSAQQFPDLHSELNLSSLELGDSALYFCASSVDFGGSTPLHFGNGTRLTVT.

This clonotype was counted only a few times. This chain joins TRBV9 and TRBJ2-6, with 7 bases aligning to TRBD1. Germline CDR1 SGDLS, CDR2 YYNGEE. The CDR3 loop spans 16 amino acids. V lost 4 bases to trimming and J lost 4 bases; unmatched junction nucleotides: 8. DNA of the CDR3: TGTGCCAGCAGCTTCAGACAGGGTCCCGGGGCCAACGTCCTGACTTTC. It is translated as CASSFRQGPGANVLTF.

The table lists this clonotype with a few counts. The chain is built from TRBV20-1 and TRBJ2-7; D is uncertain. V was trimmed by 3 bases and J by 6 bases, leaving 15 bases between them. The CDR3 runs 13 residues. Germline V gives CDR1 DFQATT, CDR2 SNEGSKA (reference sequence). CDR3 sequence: CSARGPTTVEQYV. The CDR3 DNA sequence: TGCAGTGCTAGGGGCCCCACTACGGTCGAGCAGTACGTC.

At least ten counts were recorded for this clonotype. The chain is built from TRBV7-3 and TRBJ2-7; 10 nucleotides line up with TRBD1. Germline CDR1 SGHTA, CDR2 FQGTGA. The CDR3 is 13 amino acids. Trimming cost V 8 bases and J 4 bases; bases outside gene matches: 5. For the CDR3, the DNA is TGTGCCAGCTCCGGGACAGGGGAGTACGAGCAGTACTTC. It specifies CASSGTGEYEQYF. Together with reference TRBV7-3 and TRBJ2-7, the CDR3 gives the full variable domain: GAGVSQTPSNKVTEKGKYVELRCDPISGHTALYWYRQSLGQGPEFLIYFQGTGAADDSGLPNDRFFAVRPEGSVSTLKIQRTERGDSAVYLCASSGTGEYEQYFGPGTRLTVT.

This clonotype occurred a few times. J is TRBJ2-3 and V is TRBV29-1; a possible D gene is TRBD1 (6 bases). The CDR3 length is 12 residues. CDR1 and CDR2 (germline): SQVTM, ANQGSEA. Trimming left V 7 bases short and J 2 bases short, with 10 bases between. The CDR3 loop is CSARTDTDTQYF. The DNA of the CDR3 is TGCAGCGCCCGGACAGACACAGATACGCAGTATTTT.

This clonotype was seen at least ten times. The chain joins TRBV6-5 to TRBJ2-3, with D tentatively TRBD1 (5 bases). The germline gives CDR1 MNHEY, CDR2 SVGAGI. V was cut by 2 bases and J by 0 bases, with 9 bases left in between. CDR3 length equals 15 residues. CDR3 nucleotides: TGTGCCAGCAGTTACCGAACAGGTAGCACAGATACGCAGTATTTT. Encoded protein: CASSYRTGSTDTQYF.

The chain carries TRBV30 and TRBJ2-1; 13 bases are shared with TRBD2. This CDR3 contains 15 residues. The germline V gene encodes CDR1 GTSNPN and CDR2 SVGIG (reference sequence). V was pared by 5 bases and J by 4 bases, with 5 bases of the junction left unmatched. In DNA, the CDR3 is TGTGCCTGGTCGCGGGGACTAGCGGGGTACAATGAGCAGTTCTTC. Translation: CAWSRGLAGYNEQFF.

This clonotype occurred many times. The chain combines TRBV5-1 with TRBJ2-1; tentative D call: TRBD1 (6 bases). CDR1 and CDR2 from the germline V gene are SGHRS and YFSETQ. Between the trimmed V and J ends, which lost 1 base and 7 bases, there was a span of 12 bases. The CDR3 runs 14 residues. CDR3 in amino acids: CASSLWGPGNEQFF. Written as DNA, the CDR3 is TGCGCCAGCAGCTTGTGGGGGCCAGGAAATGAGCAGTTCTTC.

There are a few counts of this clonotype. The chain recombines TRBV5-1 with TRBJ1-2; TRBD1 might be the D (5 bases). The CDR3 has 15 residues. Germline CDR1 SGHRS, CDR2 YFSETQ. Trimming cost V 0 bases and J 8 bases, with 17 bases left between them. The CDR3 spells CASSLETEGWIGYTF. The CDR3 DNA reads TGCGCCAGCAGCTTGGAGACGGAGGGGTGGATCGGCTACACCTTC.

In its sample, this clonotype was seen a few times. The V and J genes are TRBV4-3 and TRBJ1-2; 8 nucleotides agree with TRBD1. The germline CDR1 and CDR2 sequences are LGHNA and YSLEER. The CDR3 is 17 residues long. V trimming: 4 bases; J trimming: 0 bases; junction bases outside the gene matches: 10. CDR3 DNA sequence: TGCGCCAGCAGCCGTACTATAGACAGGGGCCCTAACTATGGCTACACCTTC. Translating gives CASSRTIDRGPNYGYTF.

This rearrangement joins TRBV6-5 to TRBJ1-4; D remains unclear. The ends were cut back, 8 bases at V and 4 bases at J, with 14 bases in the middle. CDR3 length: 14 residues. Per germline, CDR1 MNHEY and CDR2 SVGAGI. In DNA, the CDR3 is TGTGCCAGCGGACCGGATCTGATTAATGAAAAACTGTTTTTT. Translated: CASGPDLINEKLFF.

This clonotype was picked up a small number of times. The CDR3 loop is CASSLGYSAFTDTQYF. CDR3 in DNA: TGTGCCAGCAGCTTAGGGTATAGTGCCTTCACAGATACGCAGTATTTT. The chain links TRBV7-9 to TRBJ2-3; no reliable D call. Trimming removed 1 base at V and 2 bases at J, with 13 bases between. This CDR3 is 16 amino acids long. Germline V lookup: CDR1 SEHNR, CDR2 FQNEAQ (reference sequence).

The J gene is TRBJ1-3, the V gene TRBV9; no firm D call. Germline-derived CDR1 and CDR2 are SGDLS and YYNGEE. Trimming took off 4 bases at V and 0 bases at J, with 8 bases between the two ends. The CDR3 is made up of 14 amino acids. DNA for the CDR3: TGTGCCAGCAGCCCTCGAGGCTCTGGAAACACCATATATTTT. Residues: CASSPRGSGNTIYF.

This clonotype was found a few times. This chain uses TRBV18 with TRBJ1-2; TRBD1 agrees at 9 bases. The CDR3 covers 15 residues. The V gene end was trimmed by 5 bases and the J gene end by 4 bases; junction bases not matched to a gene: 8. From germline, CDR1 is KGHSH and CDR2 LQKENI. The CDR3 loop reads CASSGTGTGTYGYTF. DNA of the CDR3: TGTGCCAGCTCAGGAACCGGGACAGGGACCTATGGCTACACCTTC.

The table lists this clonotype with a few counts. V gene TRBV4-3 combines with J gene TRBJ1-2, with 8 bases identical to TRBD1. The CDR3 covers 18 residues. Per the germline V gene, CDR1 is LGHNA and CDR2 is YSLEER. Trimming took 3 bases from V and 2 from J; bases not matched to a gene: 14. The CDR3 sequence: CASSHPKASGGANYGYTF. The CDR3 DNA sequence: TGCGCCAGCAGCCACCCTAAAGCCTCAGGGGGCGCCAACTATGGCTACACCTTC.

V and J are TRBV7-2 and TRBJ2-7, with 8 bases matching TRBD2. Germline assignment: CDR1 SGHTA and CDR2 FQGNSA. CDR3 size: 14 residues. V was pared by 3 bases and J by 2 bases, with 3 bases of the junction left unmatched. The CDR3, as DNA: TGTGCCAGCAGCTTGGGCGGGGGGCCCTACGAGCAGTACGTC. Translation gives CASSLGGGPYEQYV.

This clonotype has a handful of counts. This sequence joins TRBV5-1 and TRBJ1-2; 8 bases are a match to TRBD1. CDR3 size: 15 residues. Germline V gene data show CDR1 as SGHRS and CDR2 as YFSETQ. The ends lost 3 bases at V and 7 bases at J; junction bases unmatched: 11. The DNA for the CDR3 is TGCGCCAGCAGCTCCCAATCGACAGGGGAGAGTGGCTACACCTTC. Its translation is CASSSQSTGESGYTF.

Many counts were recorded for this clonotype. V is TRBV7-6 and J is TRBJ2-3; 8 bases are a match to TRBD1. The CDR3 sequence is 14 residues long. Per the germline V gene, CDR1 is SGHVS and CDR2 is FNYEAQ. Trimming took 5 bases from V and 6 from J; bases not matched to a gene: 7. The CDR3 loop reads CASSLGTGPDTQYF. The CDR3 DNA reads TGTGCCAGCAGCCTTGGGACAGGCCCGGATACGCAGTATTTT.

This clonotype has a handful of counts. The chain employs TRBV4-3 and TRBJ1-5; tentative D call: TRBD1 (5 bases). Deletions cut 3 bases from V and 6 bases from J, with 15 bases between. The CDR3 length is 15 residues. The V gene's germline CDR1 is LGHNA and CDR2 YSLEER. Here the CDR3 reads CASSQMSGFGQPQHF. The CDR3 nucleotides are TGCGCCAGCAGCCAGATGTCAGGGTTTGGTCAGCCCCAGCATTTT.

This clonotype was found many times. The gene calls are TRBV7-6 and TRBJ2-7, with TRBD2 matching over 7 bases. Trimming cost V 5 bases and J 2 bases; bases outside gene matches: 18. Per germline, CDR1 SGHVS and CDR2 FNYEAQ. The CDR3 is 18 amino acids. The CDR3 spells CASSLTGGNNLLPYEQYF. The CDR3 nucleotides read TGTGCCAGCAGCCTAACCGGGGGGAACAATCTACTCCCCTACGAGCAGTACTTC.

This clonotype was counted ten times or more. The CDR3 protein is CATSRGEEPKNIQYF. CDR3 bases: TGTGCCACCAGCAGGGGAGAGGAGCCCAAAAACATTCAGTACTTC. This chain connects TRBV15 to TRBJ2-4, with a possible D match to TRBD2 (5 bases). Trimming removed 3 bases from V and 2 bases from J, with 11 bases in between. This CDR3 contains 15 residues. Germline lookup yields CDR1 LNHNV and CDR2 YYDKDF (reference sequence).

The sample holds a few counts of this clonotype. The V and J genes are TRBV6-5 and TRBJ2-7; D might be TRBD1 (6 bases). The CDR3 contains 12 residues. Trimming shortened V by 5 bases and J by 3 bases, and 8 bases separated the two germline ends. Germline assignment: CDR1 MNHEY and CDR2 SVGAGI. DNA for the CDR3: TGTGCCAGCAGTCTGACAGGCTACGAGCAGTACTTC. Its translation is CASSLTGYEQYF.

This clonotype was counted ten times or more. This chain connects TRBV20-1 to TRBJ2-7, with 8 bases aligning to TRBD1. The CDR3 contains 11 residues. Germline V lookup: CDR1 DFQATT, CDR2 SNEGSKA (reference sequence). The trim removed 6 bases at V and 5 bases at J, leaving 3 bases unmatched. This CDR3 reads CSAQGDDEQYF. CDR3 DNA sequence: TGCAGTGCACAGGGGGATGACGAGCAGTACTTC.

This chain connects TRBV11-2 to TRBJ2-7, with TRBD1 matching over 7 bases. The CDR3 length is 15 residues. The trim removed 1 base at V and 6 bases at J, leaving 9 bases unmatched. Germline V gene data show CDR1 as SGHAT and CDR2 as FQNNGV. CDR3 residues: CASSLAGQGDGEQYV. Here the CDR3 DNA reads TGTGCCAGCAGCTTAGCTGGTCAGGGGGATGGCGAGCAGTACGTC.

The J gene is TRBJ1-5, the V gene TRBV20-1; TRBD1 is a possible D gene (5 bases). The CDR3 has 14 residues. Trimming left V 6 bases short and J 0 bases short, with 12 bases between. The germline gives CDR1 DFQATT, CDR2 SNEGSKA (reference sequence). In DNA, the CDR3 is TGCAGTGCCAGACGGGGGGATAGCAATCAGCCCCAGCATTTT. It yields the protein CSARRGDSNQPQHF.